What follows describes a single TCR beta chain. The data stem from a study of CXCR3-negative and CXCR3-positive naive CD8 T cells. The authors made the TRB cDNA libraries by 5' RACE using UMI labels. Reanalyzing the 5' RACE reads, TCRdb keeps one entry per CDR3 protein, without DNA. This sample's table reports 100,000 to 150,000 distinct CDR3 sequences. Germline CDR1 is SEHNR and CDR2 is FQNEAQ (reference sequence). The length of the CDR3 is 15 residues. This receptor was taken from a human donor in good health. Some clones in this sample may be carry-over from other donors' samples. The material sequenced was naive CXCR3- CD8+ T cells from blood. Noted subset: CD45RO-CCR7+CD27+CD95- naive CD8+ T cells lacking CXCR3 (TNR3-). This chain connects TRBV7-9 to TRBJ2-7; TCRdb designates TRBD1, a call that cannot be tested without DNA. The CDR3 reads CASSHPSTGLYEQYF.